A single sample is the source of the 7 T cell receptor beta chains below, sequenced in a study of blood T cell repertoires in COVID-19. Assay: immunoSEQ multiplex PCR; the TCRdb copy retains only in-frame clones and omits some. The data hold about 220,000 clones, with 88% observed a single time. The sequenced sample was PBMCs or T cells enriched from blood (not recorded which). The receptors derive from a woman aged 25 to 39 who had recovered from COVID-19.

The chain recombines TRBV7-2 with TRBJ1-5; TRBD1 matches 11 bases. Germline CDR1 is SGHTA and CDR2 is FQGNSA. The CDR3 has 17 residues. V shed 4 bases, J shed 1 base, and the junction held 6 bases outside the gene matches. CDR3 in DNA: TGTGCCAGCAGCTACAGGGGGACAGGGGGAAGCAATCAGCCCCAGCATTTT. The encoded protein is CASSYRGTGGSNQPQHF.

The CDR3 protein is CASSLAGTYGYTF. CDR3 sequence (DNA): TGTGCCAGCAGTTTGGCAGGGACTTATGGCTACACCTTC. The rearrangement uses TRBV27 and TRBJ1-2, with TRBD1 as a possible D gene (5 bases). V was clipped by 3 bases and J by 5 bases, with 10 bases between them. The CDR3 sequence is 13 residues long. Germline V gives CDR1 MNHEY, CDR2 SMNVEV (reference sequence).

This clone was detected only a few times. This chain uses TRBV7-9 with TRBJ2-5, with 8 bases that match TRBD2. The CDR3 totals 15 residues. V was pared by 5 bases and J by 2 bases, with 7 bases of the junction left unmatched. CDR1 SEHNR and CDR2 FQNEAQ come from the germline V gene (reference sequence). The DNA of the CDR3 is TGTGCCAGCAGCCCCCGGGAGGGGAGACAAGAGACCCAGTACTTC. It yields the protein CASSPREGRQETQYF. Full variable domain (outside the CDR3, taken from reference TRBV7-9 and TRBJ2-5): DTGVSQNPRHKITKRGQNVTFRCDPISEHNRLYWYRQTLGQGPEFLTYFQNEAQLEKSRLLSDRFSAERPKGSFSTLEIQRTEQGDSAMYLCASSPREGRQETQYFGPGTRLLVL.

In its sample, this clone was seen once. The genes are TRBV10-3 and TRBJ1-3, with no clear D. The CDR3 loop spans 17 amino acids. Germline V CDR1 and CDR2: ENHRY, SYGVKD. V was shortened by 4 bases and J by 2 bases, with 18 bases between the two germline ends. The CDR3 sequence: CAISGGFEGRAGNTIYF. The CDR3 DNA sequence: TGTGCCATCAGTGGGGGATTTGAGGGCCGCGCTGGAAACACCATATATTTT.

The CDR3 is CASSFLGRGFGYGYTF. CDR3 coding DNA: TGTGCCAGCAGTTTTTTGGGACGGGGGTTTGGCTATGGCTACACCTTC. V is TRBV28 and J is TRBJ1-2, with a weak D call TRBD1 (5 bases). The CDR3 runs to 16 residues. The germline gives CDR1 MDHEN, CDR2 SYDVKM. Trimming removed 3 bases from V and 4 bases from J, with 18 bases in between.

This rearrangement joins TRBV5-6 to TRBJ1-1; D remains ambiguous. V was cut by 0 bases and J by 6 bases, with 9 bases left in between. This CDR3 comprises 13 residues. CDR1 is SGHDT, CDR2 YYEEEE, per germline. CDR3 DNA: TGTGCCAGCAGCTTGGCCGGGGTTGCTGAAGCTTTCTTT. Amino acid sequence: CASSLAGVAEAFF.

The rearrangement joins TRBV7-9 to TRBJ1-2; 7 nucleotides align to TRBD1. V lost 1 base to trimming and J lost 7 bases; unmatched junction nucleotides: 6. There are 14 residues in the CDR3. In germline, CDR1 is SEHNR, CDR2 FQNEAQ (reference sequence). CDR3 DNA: TGTGCCAGCAGCTTAGATGGACAGGTGCTTGGCTACACCTTC. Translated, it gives CASSLDGQVLGYTF.